This T cell receptor (beta chain) was obtained from a study of sequential checkpoint blockade in melanoma. The protocol was immunoSEQ multiplex PCR, while the TCRdb copy is restricted to in-frame clones and leaves out a portion. Of about 2,900 clones in the sample, roughly 30% were seen once. This clone turned up a few times. The sample's treatment: randomized to nivolumab then ipilimumab (arm A) or the reverse (arm B). The CDR3 consists of 14 residues. Trimming cost V 7 bases and J 3 bases, with 13 bases left between them. In germline, CDR1 is LNHDA, CDR2 SQIVND (reference sequence). V is TRBV19 and J is TRBJ2-1, with D tentatively TRBD2 (5 bases). The sequences come from tumor tissue (inferred from file names), collected from a patient given nivolumab and ipilimumab in sequence. This receptor was taken from a human donor with melanoma. The CDR3 coding sequence is TGTGCCAGTAAGAGTAGCGCAAACTACAATGAGCAGTTCTTC. Encoded protein: CASKSSANYNEQFF.